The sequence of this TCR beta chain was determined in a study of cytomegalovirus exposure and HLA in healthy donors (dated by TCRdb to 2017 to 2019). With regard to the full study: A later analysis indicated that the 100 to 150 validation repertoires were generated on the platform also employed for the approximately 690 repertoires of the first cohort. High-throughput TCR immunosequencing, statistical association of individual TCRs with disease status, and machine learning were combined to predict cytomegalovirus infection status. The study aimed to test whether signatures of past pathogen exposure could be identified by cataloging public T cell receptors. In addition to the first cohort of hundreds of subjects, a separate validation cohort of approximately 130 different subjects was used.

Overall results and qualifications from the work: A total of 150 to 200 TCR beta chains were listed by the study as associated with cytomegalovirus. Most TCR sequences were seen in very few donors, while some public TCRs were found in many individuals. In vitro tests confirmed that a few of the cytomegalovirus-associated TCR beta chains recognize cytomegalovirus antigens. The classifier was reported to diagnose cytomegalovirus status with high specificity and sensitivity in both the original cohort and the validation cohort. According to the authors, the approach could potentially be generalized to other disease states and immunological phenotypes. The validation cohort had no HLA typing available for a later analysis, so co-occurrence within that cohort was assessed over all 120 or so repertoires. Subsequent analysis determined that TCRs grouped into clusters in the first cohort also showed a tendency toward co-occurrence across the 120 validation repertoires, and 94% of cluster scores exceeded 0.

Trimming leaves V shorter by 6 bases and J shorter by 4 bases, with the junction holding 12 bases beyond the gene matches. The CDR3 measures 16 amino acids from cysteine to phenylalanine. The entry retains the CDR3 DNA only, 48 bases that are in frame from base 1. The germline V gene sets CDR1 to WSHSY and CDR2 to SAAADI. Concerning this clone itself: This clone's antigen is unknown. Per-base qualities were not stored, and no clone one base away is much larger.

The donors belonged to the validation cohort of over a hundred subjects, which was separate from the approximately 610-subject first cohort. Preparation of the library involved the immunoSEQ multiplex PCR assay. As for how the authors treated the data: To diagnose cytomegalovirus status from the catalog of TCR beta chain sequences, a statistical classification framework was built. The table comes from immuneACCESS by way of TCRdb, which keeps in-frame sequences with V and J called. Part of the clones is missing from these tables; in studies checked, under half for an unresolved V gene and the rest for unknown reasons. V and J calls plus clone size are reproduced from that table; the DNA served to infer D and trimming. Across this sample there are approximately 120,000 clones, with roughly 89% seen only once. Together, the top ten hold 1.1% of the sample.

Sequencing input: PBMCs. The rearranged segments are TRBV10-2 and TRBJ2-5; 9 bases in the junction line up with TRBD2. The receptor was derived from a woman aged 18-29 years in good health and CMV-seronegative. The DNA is TGCGCCAGCAGCGACAAGCGGGGGGCCAGGGGAGAGACCCAGTACTTC. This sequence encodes CASSDKRGARGETQYF.